The 23 T cell receptor beta chains given below trace back to one sample, sequenced in a study of cytomegalovirus exposure and HLA in healthy donors. The PCR was carried out with 60 Vbeta primers and 13 Jbeta primers. Profiled with immunoSEQ multiplex PCR; TCRdb holds only in-frame clones, not every one. The table records around 90,000 clones, around three quarters of them present only once. The sample consisted of PBMCs. These receptors were taken from a man under 40 in good health and CMV-seronegative.

This chain joins TRBV2 and TRBJ2-7, with D maybe TRBD1 (8 bases). CDR1 is SNHLY, CDR2 FYNNEI, per germline. V was cut by 6 bases and J by 0 bases, with 15 bases left in between. This CDR3 is 15 amino acids long. The CDR3 DNA is TGTGCCAGCAGCGGGAGGACAGGGAGCTCCTACGAGCAGTACTTC. Its translation is CASSGRTGSSYEQYF.

In this sample, this clone turned up once. This sequence joins TRBV11-3 and TRBJ1-1, with 10 nucleotides matching TRBD1. The CDR3 covers 16 residues. After removal of 5 bases from V and 5 bases from J, the junction contained 11 bases not matched to a gene. CDR1 and CDR2 from the germline V gene are SGHNT and YENEEA. The CDR3 DNA reads TGTGCCAGCAGCCCCGGACAGGGGGTAGGGAAAACTGAAGCTTTCTTT. Residues: CASSPGQGVGKTEAFF.

V gene TRBV29-1 combines with J gene TRBJ1-1; D gene unclear. This CDR3 spans 13 amino acids. Per the germline V gene, CDR1 is SQVTM and CDR2 is ANQGSEA. Trimming removed 3 bases at V and 0 bases at J, with 8 bases between. The CDR3 DNA reads TGCAGCGTTGAGAGTCCTATGAACACTGAAGCTTTCTTT. Protein: CSVESPMNTEAFF. Full variable domain (remainder filled in from reference TRBV29-1 and TRBJ1-1): SAVISQKPSRDICQRGTSLTIQCQVDSQVTMMFWYRQQPGQSLTLIATANQGSEATYESGFVIDKFPISRPNLTFSTLTVSNMSPEDSSIYLCSVESPMNTEAFFGQGTRLTVV.

In this sample, this clone turned up once. This chain links TRBV5-1 with TRBJ1-4; D unresolved. Germline CDR1 is SGHRS and CDR2 is YFSETQ. This CDR3 has 15 amino acids. V was shortened by 1 base and J by 6 bases, with 13 bases between the two germline ends. Written as DNA, the CDR3 is TGCGCCAGCAGCTTGAATGGGCCCCCCGATGAAAAACTGTTTTTT. Encoded protein: CASSLNGPPDEKLFF.

The V and J genes are TRBV25-1 and TRBJ2-2, with TRBD2 matching 8 bases. The CDR3 loop spans 18 amino acids. Germline trimming cut 3 bases from V and 0 bases from J; bases unmatched to any gene: 9. Germline-derived CDR1 and CDR2 are MGHDK and SYGVNS. CDR3 DNA sequence: TGTGCCAGCAGTGATCCTAGACTAGCGTTCGCGAACACCGGGGAGCTGTTTTTT. Translation gives CASSDPRLAFANTGELFF.

There are a few counts of this clone. The chain has TRBV28 and TRBJ2-5, with TRBD1 matching 9 bases. Trimming removed 4 bases from V and 1 base from J; junction bases left unmatched: 4. This CDR3 has 15 residues. The V gene's germline CDR1 is MDHEN and CDR2 SYDVKM. CDR3: CASSSLQGAQETQYF. In DNA, the CDR3 is TGTGCCAGCAGTTCTCTACAGGGGGCCCAAGAGACCCAGTACTTC.

This clone was detected once. The rearrangement uses TRBV12-5 and TRBJ2-5, with 11 bases identical to TRBD1. Germline V gives CDR1 LGHNT, CDR2 FRNRAP. After removal of 7 bases from V and 4 bases from J, the junction contained 11 bases not matched to a gene. There are 16 residues in the CDR3. CDR3 DNA sequence: TGTGCTAGTGTTGCCCTGGGACAGGGGGAAGGAGAGACCCAGTACTTC. The encoded protein is CASVALGQGEGETQYF.

V is TRBV10-3 and J is TRBJ2-3; TRBD2 matches at 9 bases. From germline, CDR1 is ENHRY and CDR2 SYGVKD. Losses at the gene ends were 4 bases for V and 6 bases for J; bases not matched to a gene: 8. The CDR3 contains 15 residues. CDR3 loop: CAISVGGGGMDTQYF. CDR3 bases: TGTGCCATCAGTGTCGGCGGGGGGGGTATGGATACGCAGTATTTT.

This chain uses TRBV11-3 with TRBJ2-3; D uncertain. The CDR3 is made up of 13 amino acids. V was clipped by 5 bases and J by 5 bases, with 11 bases between them. The germline V gene encodes CDR1 SGHNT and CDR2 YENEEA. The CDR3 loop is CASSIVPGDTQYF. The CDR3 DNA sequence: TGTGCCAGCAGCATCGTCCCCGGAGATACGCAGTATTTT. Full variable domain (rest looked up from reference TRBV11-3 and TRBJ2-3): EAGVVQSPRYKIIEKKQPVAFWCNPISGHNTLYWYLQNLGQGPELLIRYENEEAVDDSQLPKDRFSAERLKGVDSTLKIQPAELGDSAVYLCASSIVPGDTQYFGPGTRLTVL.

For this clone: Other DNA sequences of this sample code for an identical CDR3. This chain connects TRBV15 to TRBJ2-7, with D possibly TRBD2 on 6 matching bases. V lost 0 bases and J 4 bases, leaving 7 bases between the germline ends. CDR1 is LNHNV, CDR2 YYDKDF, per germline (reference sequence). The CDR3 runs to 13 residues. The CDR3 here is CATSRDRGYEQYF. The CDR3 bases are TGTGCCACCAGCAGAGATCGGGGGTACGAGCAGTACTTC. The full variable domain, completed using reference TRBV15 and TRBJ2-7, is DAMVIQNPRYQVTQFGKPVTLSCSQTLNHNVMYWYQQKSSQAPKLLFHYYDKDFNNEADTPDNFQSRRPNTSFCFLDIRSPGLGDTAMYLCATSRDRGYEQYFGPGTRLTVT.

This chain links TRBV5-1 with TRBJ2-1, with 10 nucleotides matching TRBD2. The CDR3 is made up of 15 amino acids. The ends lost 3 bases at V and 8 bases at J; junction bases unmatched: 8. Germline V gene lookup returns CDR1 SGHRS and CDR2 YFSETQ. In nucleotides, the CDR3 is TGCGCCAGCAGCTGGAGCGGGGGGGCATTGGATGAGCAGTTCTTC. Its protein is CASSWSGGALDEQFF.

This clone was observed a handful of times. The J gene is TRBJ1-2, the V gene TRBV27; perhaps TRBD1 as D (6 bases). Germline CDR1 reads MNHEY; CDR2 reads SMNVEV (reference sequence). V lost 3 bases and J 4 bases, leaving 12 bases between the germline ends. The CDR3 extends over 14 amino acids. The DNA for the CDR3 is TGTGCCAGCAGTTTCAGACAGGTCGGCTATGGCTACACCTTC. Amino acids: CASSFRQVGYGYTF.

The chain links TRBV6-5 to TRBJ2-2; a weak D match, TRBD1 (5 bases). The V and J ends lost 5 bases and 6 bases respectively, with 10 bases between them. The CDR3 length is 13 residues. In germline, CDR1 is MNHEY, CDR2 SVGAGI. In DNA form, the CDR3 reads TGTGCCAGCAGTATCCAGGGCCCCGGGGAGCTGTTTTTT. The encoded protein is CASSIQGPGELFF.

V and J are TRBV2 and TRBJ2-1; TRBD2 might be the D (6 bases). The CDR3 spans 13 residues. The germline gives CDR1 SNHLY, CDR2 FYNNEI. V lost 7 bases and J 0 bases, leaving 7 bases between the germline ends. CDR3 DNA sequence: TGTGCCAGCACGGGAGCCTCCTACAATGAGCAGTTCTTC. Amino acid sequence: CASTGASYNEQFF. The complete variable domain, with remaining parts taken from reference TRBV2 and TRBJ2-1, reads EPEVTQTPSHQVTQMGQEVILRCVPISNHLYFYWYRQILGQKVEFLVSFYNNEISEKSEIFDDQFSVERPDGSNFTLKIRSTKLEDSAMYFCASTGASYNEQFFGPGTRLTVL.

The V call is TRBV19, the J call TRBJ2-1; 10 positions match TRBD2. Germline CDR1 reads LNHDA; CDR2 reads SQIVND (reference sequence). The CDR3 is 15 residues long. V lost 7 bases, J lost 1 base, and 4 bases stayed unmatched. Here the CDR3 reads CASTAGGLSYNEQFF. The DNA of the CDR3 is TGTGCCAGTACAGCGGGAGGGCTATCCTACAATGAGCAGTTCTTC.

The chain carries TRBV5-1 and TRBJ2-7; TRBD1 is a possible D gene (6 bases). The germline V gene encodes CDR1 SGHRS and CDR2 YFSETQ. CDR3 length equals 17 residues. V was cut by 5 bases and J by 5 bases, with 26 bases left in between. The CDR3 DNA reads as TGCGCCAGCAGATATGGGGGCGGACGCAAATATGAGGACGAGCAGTACTTC. Amino acid sequence: CASRYGGGRKYEDEQYF.

This chain uses TRBV7-9 with TRBJ1-4, with D possibly TRBD1 on 5 matching bases. Germline CDR1 is SEHNR and CDR2 is FQNEAQ (reference sequence). The length of the CDR3 is 13 residues. Trimming took off 0 bases at V and 7 bases at J, with 6 bases between the two ends. The CDR3 nucleotides read TGTGCCAGCAGCTTAGCCGGGGGTGAAAAACTGTTTTTT. Translation: CASSLAGGEKLFF.

In DNA form, the CDR3 reads TGTGCCAGCAGCCCCCCGGACCGGGACAGCATATATTTT. Its protein product is CASSPPDRDSIYF. The chain uses TRBV28 and TRBJ1-3; 7 nucleotides align to TRBD1. The CDR3 spans 13 residues. The J segment lost 12 bases and the V segment lost 6 bases, leaving 11 bases of the junction unmatched. In germline, CDR1 is MDHEN, CDR2 SYDVKM. The variable domain in full, with the rest retrieved from reference TRBV28 and TRBJ1-3, is DVKVTQSSRYLVKRTGEKVFLECVQDMDHENMFWYRQDPGLGLRLIYFSYDVKMKEKGDIPEGYSVSREKKERFSLILESASTNQTSMYLCASSPPDRDSIYFGEGSWLTVV.

In its sample, this clone was seen a few times. V is TRBV19 and J is TRBJ2-3, with TRBD1 matching 8 bases. The CDR3 is made up of 13 amino acids. Losses at the gene ends were 5 bases for V and 8 bases for J; bases not matched to a gene: 6. Germline CDR1 is LNHDA and CDR2 is SQIVND (reference sequence). The CDR3 is CASSAGQGGTQYF. For the CDR3, the DNA is TGTGCCAGTAGTGCCGGACAGGGAGGTACGCAGTATTTT.

The CDR3 is CAWRGPGLAASYNEQFF. DNA for the CDR3: TGTGCCTGGAGGGGCCCGGGACTAGCGGCCTCCTACAATGAGCAGTTCTTC. The chain combines TRBV30 with TRBJ2-1, with 11 bases fitting TRBD2. The germline gives CDR1 GTSNPN, CDR2 SVGIG (reference sequence). The V and J ends lost 3 bases and 0 bases, in that order; junction bases with no gene match: 7. The CDR3 sequence is 17 residues long. Variable domain in full (rest from reference TRBV30 and TRBJ2-1): SQTIHQWPATLVQPVGSPLSLECTVEGTSNPNLYWYRQAAGRGLQLLFYSVGIGQISSEVPQNLSASRPQDRQFILSSKKLLLSDSGFYLCAWRGPGLAASYNEQFFGPGTRLTVL.

The chain is built from TRBV6-6 and TRBJ2-2; D possibly corresponds to TRBD1 (5 bases). The germline V and J ends were trimmed by 0 bases and 4 bases, with 9 bases remaining between them. The CDR3 length is 15 residues. Looked up from germline, CDR1 is MNHNY and CDR2 is SVGAGI (reference sequence). The CDR3 reads CASSYSQGPTGELFF. For the CDR3, the DNA is TGTGCCAGCAGTTACTCTCAGGGTCCCACCGGGGAGCTGTTTTTT.

The chain uses TRBV7-9 and TRBJ2-2; TRBD1 matches 7 bases. Unmatched junction bases numbered 8, after V lost 6 bases and J lost 4 bases. The length of the CDR3 is 15 residues. Germline V gene sequence: CDR1 SEHNR, CDR2 FQNEAQ (reference sequence). The CDR3 DNA reads TGTGCCAGCAGTAAGGGACAGATAGGCACCGGGGAGCTGTTTTTT. Residues: CASSKGQIGTGELFF.

The chain recombines TRBV18 with TRBJ1-1; D is possibly TRBD1 (6 bases). Per the germline V gene, CDR1 is KGHSH and CDR2 is LQKENI. Trimming removed 3 bases at V and 0 bases at J, with 11 bases between. This CDR3 has 15 amino acids. CDR3 nucleotides: TGTGCCAGCTCACCGCCGGGACACCTGAACACTGAAGCTTTCTTT. Translating gives CASSPPGHLNTEAFF.